Listed here are 2 T cell receptor beta chains from one sample, sequenced in a study of blood T cell repertoires in COVID-19. The assay was immunoSEQ multiplex PCR, and TCRdb's table has in-frame clones only and misses some. Of 150,000 to 200,000 clones listed, approximately 86% were seen once; the top ten hold around 8.6%. The sequencing sample was made of peripheral blood. The receptors stem from a man in his fifties or sixties with active or convalescent COVID-19.

The J gene is TRBJ2-5, the V gene TRBV25-1; D gene uncertain. Germline V lookup: CDR1 MGHDK, CDR2 SYGVNS. V shed 3 bases and J shed 2 bases, with 13 bases lying between them. The CDR3 is 15 amino acids. CDR3 sequence: CASSDDTDIQETQYF. The CDR3 DNA reads as TGTGCCAGCAGTGACGACACCGACATACAAGAGACCCAGTACTTC.

The chain joins TRBV12-5 to TRBJ2-3, with 9 bases matching TRBD1. The CDR3 loop spans 15 amino acids. The germline CDR1 and CDR2 sequences are LGHNT and FRNRAP. V shed 4 bases, J shed 7 bases, and the junction held 9 bases outside the gene matches. CDR3 sequence reads: CASGSLGQGTNTQYF. The CDR3 DNA reads as TGTGCTAGTGGTTCCCTCGGACAGGGGACAAATACGCAGTATTTT.